This T cell receptor (beta chain) was sequenced in a study of OX40 agonist ivuxolimab in advanced cancers. Sequencing used immunoSEQ multiplex PCR; TCRdb keeps in-frame clones, though not all of them. Among 90,000 to 100,000 clones, 70% to 90% were seen once, and the ten largest hold under 0.8%. Trimming stripped 4 bases from V and 6 bases from J, with 10 bases between. This CDR3 comprises 12 residues. Germline-derived CDR1 and CDR2 are SGDLS and YYNGEE. The TCR sequence derives from an adult with an advanced solid tumor such as melanoma, head and neck, liver or kidney cancer. The chain combines TRBV9 with TRBJ1-2; D is unclear. The specimen was CD4+ or CD8+ T cells sorted from blood, collected in a trial of the OX40 agonist ivuxolimab. CDR3 nucleotides: TGTGCCAGCAGCCCCCGGGAGCATGGCTACACCTTC. It codes for CASSPREHGYTF.